The rows below give T cell receptor beta chains drawn from one sample of a study of vaccination and CD4 T cells after COVID-19. The antigens these receptors bind are not known. TCRdb re-analysed the PCR reads in MiXCR, keeping a single row per CDR3 protein. The sample includes around 17,000 distinct CDR3 sequences, 65% to 80% of them seen just once. Sequenced: CD4+ T cells from blood, cultured in vitro. The receptor source for this set is a human donor who had recovered from COVID-19. Each CDR3 is given with its conserved first and last residue. A D gene is named only where the DNA matches it firmly. Size is omitted from some rows. Given values are once, few, many or a class for expanded clones.

clone size: .
V gene: TRBV19
J gene: TRBJ2-7
D gene: .
CDR3 protein: CASSEAVSYEQYF
CDR3 DNA: TGTGCCAGTAGTGAAGCAGTGTCCTACGAGCAGTACTTC

clone size: .
V gene: TRBV20-1
J gene: TRBJ2-5
D gene: TRBD1
CDR3 protein: CSATGQKETQYF
CDR3 DNA: TGCAGTGCTACGGGACAGAAAGAGACCCAGTACTTC

clone size: .
V gene: TRBV20-1
J gene: TRBJ2-1
D gene: TRBD2
CDR3 protein: CSADPGLATYNEQFF
CDR3 DNA: TGCAGTGCAGACCCGGGACTAGCGACCTACAATGAGCAGTTCTTC

clone size: .
V gene: TRBV19
J gene: TRBJ2-7
D gene: .
CDR3 protein: CASRGTSEQYF
CDR3 DNA: TGTGCCAGTAGGGGGACCTCTGAGCAGTACTTC

clone size: .
V gene: TRBV19
J gene: TRBJ2-2
D gene: .
CDR3 protein: CASSPQVSAGELFF
CDR3 DNA: TGTGCCAGTAGTCCCCAGGTGAGCGCCGGGGAGCTGTTTTTT

clone size: .
V gene: TRBV20-1
J gene: TRBJ2-3
D gene: TRBD2
CDR3 protein: CSARPPAGGTDTQYF
CDR3 DNA: TGCAGTGCCAGACCCCCGGCGGGGGGCACAGATACGCAGTATTTT

clone size: .
V gene: TRBV2
J gene: TRBJ1-1
D gene: .
CDR3 protein: CASGVARNTEAFF
CDR3 DNA: TGTGCCAGCGGGGTCGCACGGAACACTGAAGCTTTCTTT

clone size: once
V gene: TRBV20-1
J gene: TRBJ1-2
D gene: TRBD1
CDR3 protein: CSALQGVGYTF
CDR3 DNA: TGCAGTGCTCTACAGGGGGTTGGCTACACCTTC

clone size: .
V gene: TRBV25-1
J gene: TRBJ2-7
D gene: TRBD1
CDR3 protein: CASSDYDRGRYEQYF
CDR3 DNA: TGTGCCAGCAGTGACTACGACAGGGGCCGCTACGAGCAGTACTTC

clone size: .
V gene: TRBV7-8
J gene: TRBJ2-7
D gene: TRBD1
CDR3 protein: CASSEQGQVLTYEQYF
CDR3 DNA: TGTGCCAGCAGCGAGCAGGGACAGGTACTTACCTACGAGCAGTACTTC

clone size: .
V gene: TRBV5-1
J gene: TRBJ1-2
D gene: .
CDR3 protein: CASSAASQGDYGYTF
CDR3 DNA: TGCGCCAGCAGCGCAGCAAGCCAGGGAGACTATGGCTACACCTTC

clone size: few
V gene: TRBV10-3
J gene: TRBJ1-6
D gene: TRBD1
CDR3 protein: CAISEVTGDSPLHF
CDR3 DNA: TGTGCCATCAGTGAGGTGACAGGGGATTCACCCCTCCACTTT

clone size: once
V gene: TRBV28
J gene: TRBJ2-7
D gene: .
CDR3 protein: CASSTHYEQYF
CDR3 DNA: TGTGCCAGCAGTACCCACTACGAGCAGTACTTC

clone size: once
V gene: TRBV6-1
J gene: TRBJ1-4
D gene: .
CDR3 protein: CASSEMYGTNEKLFF
CDR3 DNA: TGTGCCAGCAGTGAGATGTACGGCACTAATGAAAAACTGTTTTTT

clone size: .
V gene: TRBV27
J gene: TRBJ1-2
D gene: .
CDR3 protein: CASSFTGSTYGYTF
CDR3 DNA: TGTGCCAGCAGTTTTACCGGCTCTACCTATGGCTACACCTTC

clone size: .
V gene: TRBV6-1
J gene: TRBJ1-1
D gene: .
CDR3 protein: CASRQPELAEAFF
CDR3 DNA: TGTGCCAGCCGACAACCGGAACTGGCTGAAGCTTTCTTT

clone size: once
V gene: TRBV24-1
J gene: TRBJ2-2
D gene: TRBD1
CDR3 protein: CATSDSGTASGELFF
CDR3 DNA: TGTGCCACCAGTGATTCCGGGACAGCCTCCGGGGAGCTGTTTTTT

clone size: .
V gene: TRBV6-5
J gene: TRBJ1-1
D gene: TRBD1
CDR3 protein: CASSSRQGNTEAFF
CDR3 DNA: TGTGCCAGCAGTTCCAGACAGGGAAACACTGAAGCTTTCTTT

clone size: .
V gene: TRBV7-9
J gene: TRBJ2-3
D gene: TRBD2
CDR3 protein: CASSLPPRLAGKSDTQYF
CDR3 DNA: TGTGCCAGCAGCCTCCCCCCCCGACTAGCGGGGAAGTCAGATACGCAGTATTTT

clone size: few
V gene: TRBV7-2
J gene: TRBJ2-7
D gene: .
CDR3 protein: CASSLASSYEQYF
CDR3 DNA: TGTGCCAGCAGCTTAGCCAGCTCCTACGAGCAGTACTTC

clone size: .
V gene: TRBV7-2
J gene: TRBJ1-2
D gene: .
CDR3 protein: CASSLSGIWVSYGYTF
CDR3 DNA: TGTGCCAGCAGCTTAAGCGGGATTTGGGTGTCCTATGGCTACACCTTC

clone size: .
V gene: TRBV27
J gene: TRBJ2-1
D gene: TRBD2
CDR3 protein: CASSLGLADYNEQFF
CDR3 DNA: TGTGCCAGCAGTTTAGGACTAGCAGACTACAATGAGCAGTTCTTC

clone size: .
V gene: TRBV6-2/TRBV6-3
J gene: TRBJ1-2
D gene: .
CDR3 protein: CASRRGTGYTF
CDR3 DNA: TGTGCCAGCAGGAGGGGCACGGGCTACACCTTC

clone size: .
V gene: TRBV20-1
J gene: TRBJ1-5
D gene: .
CDR3 protein: CSASQGSSNQPQHF
CDR3 DNA: TGCAGTGCTAGCCAAGGGAGTAGCAATCAGCCCCAGCATTTT

clone size: .
V gene: TRBV6-2/TRBV6-3
J gene: TRBJ1-2
D gene: .
CDR3 protein: CASRVKGYGYTF
CDR3 DNA: TGTGCCAGCAGGGTGAAGGGCTATGGCTACACCTTC

clone size: .
V gene: TRBV7-2
J gene: TRBJ2-7
D gene: .
CDR3 protein: CASSETGTARGEQYF
CDR3 DNA: TGTGCCAGCAGTGAAACCGGGACTGCGAGGGGCGAGCAGTACTTC

clone size: .
V gene: TRBV10-3
J gene: TRBJ2-5
D gene: .
CDR3 protein: CASSPTEGRETQYF
CDR3 DNA: TGTGCCAGCAGTCCCACAGAGGGGCGGGAGACCCAGTACTTC

clone size: .
V gene: TRBV2
J gene: TRBJ2-7
D gene: .
CDR3 protein: CASSEVVSSYEQYF
CDR3 DNA: TGTGCCAGCAGTGAAGTCGTCAGCTCCTACGAGCAGTACTTC

clone size: few
V gene: TRBV6-2/TRBV6-3
J gene: TRBJ2-7
D gene: .
CDR3 protein: CASSYSGITYEQYF
CDR3 DNA: TGTGCCAGCAGTTACTCCGGCATTACCTACGAGCAGTACTTC

clone size: .
V gene: TRBV20-1
J gene: TRBJ2-1
D gene: TRBD2
CDR3 protein: CSASGRAYNEQFF
CDR3 DNA: TGCAGTGCTAGCGGGAGGGCCTACAATGAGCAGTTCTTC

clone size: .
V gene: TRBV28
J gene: TRBJ2-5
D gene: .
CDR3 protein: CASSFYRDGLSVKMETQYF
CDR3 DNA: TGTGCCAGCAGTTTTTATAGGGACGGGCTTTCGGTAAAAATGGAGACCCAGTACTTC

clone size: few
V gene: TRBV6-5
J gene: TRBJ2-3
D gene: TRBD2
CDR3 protein: CASSYSLAGRTDTQYF
CDR3 DNA: TGTGCCAGCAGTTACTCTCTAGCGGGGCGCACAGATACGCAGTATTTT

clone size: .
V gene: TRBV6-1
J gene: TRBJ1-2
D gene: .
CDR3 protein: CASRIDTGPDGYTF
CDR3 DNA: TGTGCCAGCAGAATCGATACAGGGCCCGATGGCTACACCTTC

clone size: .
V gene: TRBV19
J gene: TRBJ2-7
D gene: TRBD2
CDR3 protein: CASSIERGPYEQYF
CDR3 DNA: TGTGCCAGTAGTATCGAGCGGGGGCCCTACGAGCAGTACTTC

clone size: .
V gene: TRBV6-1
J gene: TRBJ1-2
D gene: .
CDR3 protein: CASSAPYVGLANYGYTF
CDR3 DNA: TGTGCCAGCAGCGCACCCTACGTAGGTCTCGCTAACTATGGCTACACCTTC

clone size: .
V gene: TRBV6-1
J gene: TRBJ1-5
D gene: .
CDR3 protein: CARTWGGNQPQHF
CDR3 DNA: TGTGCCAGAACATGGGGGGGCAATCAGCCCCAGCATTTT

clone size: .
V gene: TRBV18
J gene: TRBJ1-1
D gene: TRBD1
CDR3 protein: CASSPLTGVKNTEAFF
CDR3 DNA: TGTGCCAGCTCACCACTTACAGGGGTCAAAAACACTGAAGCTTTCTTT

clone size: .
V gene: TRBV19
J gene: TRBJ1-6
D gene: .
CDR3 protein: CASSIGQTFNSPLHF
CDR3 DNA: TGTGCCAGTAGTATTGGTCAGACTTTTAATTCACCCCTCCACTTT

clone size: .
V gene: TRBV20-1
J gene: TRBJ2-5
D gene: .
CDR3 protein: CSKLRVDEETQYF
CDR3 DNA: TGCAGTAAACTCAGGGTAGACGAAGAGACCCAGTACTTC

clone size: .
V gene: TRBV25-1
J gene: TRBJ1-2
D gene: TRBD1
CDR3 protein: CASSQGVNYGYTF
CDR3 DNA: TGTGCCAGCAGTCAGGGGGTTAACTATGGCTACACCTTC

clone size: .
V gene: TRBV20-1
J gene: TRBJ1-5
D gene: TRBD1
CDR3 protein: CSAEKPGQGRSGNQPQHF
CDR3 DNA: TGCAGTGCTGAAAAGCCGGGACAGGGACGAAGCGGCAATCAGCCCCAGCATTTT

clone size: .
V gene: TRBV6-5
J gene: TRBJ1-6
D gene: .
CDR3 protein: CASSYSSGYGNSPLHF
CDR3 DNA: TGTGCCAGCAGTTACTCCAGTGGGTATGGCAATTCACCCCTCCACTTT

clone size: .
V gene: TRBV5-1
J gene: TRBJ1-1
D gene: TRBD1
CDR3 protein: CASSLNADRGNTEAFF
CDR3 DNA: TGCGCCAGCAGCTTGAACGCAGACAGGGGGAACACTGAAGCTTTCTTT

clone size: few
V gene: TRBV19
J gene: TRBJ1-2
D gene: .
CDR3 protein: CASSISSGGYGYTF
CDR3 DNA: TGTGCCAGTAGTATATCCTCAGGTGGCTATGGCTACACCTTC

clone size: few
V gene: TRBV12-3/TRBV12-4
J gene: TRBJ2-2
D gene: .
CDR3 protein: CASTLIQGELFF
CDR3 DNA: TGTGCCAGCACCTTAATACAGGGGGAGCTGTTTTTT

clone size: .
V gene: TRBV25-1
J gene: TRBJ1-6
D gene: TRBD1
CDR3 protein: CASSGGDRADSPLHF
CDR3 DNA: TGTGCCAGCAGTGGGGGGGACAGGGCTGATTCACCCCTCCACTTT